This T cell receptor beta chain was obtained from a study of T-cell reconstitution after alpha-beta-depleted transplantation in children (TCRdb year 2016). Describing the broader study: Using TCR repertoire profiling, the study quantitatively followed how T-cell immune reconstitution unfolded in children after TCRalphabeta/CD19-depleted allogeneic hematopoietic cell transplantation. General conclusions and limits of the study: In some patients, the high TCRbeta diversity seen at day 60 was put down to recipient T cells and intrathymic progenitors that had survived conditioning. About two months after transplant, the apparently early recovery of alphabetaT-cell counts reportedly depended on just several hundred clones that had expanded rapidly and came from non-depleted graft cells. Hyperexpanded clone frequencies declined over subsequent months; after one year, T-cell counts and TCRbeta diversity were mostly attributed to newly produced T cells.

The germline V gene encodes CDR1 ENHRY and CDR2 SYGVKD. Inclusive of the bounding cysteine and phenylalanine, the CDR3 is 12 residues long. CDR3 DNA only is kept here, 36 bases in frame from base 1. About this clonotype itself: Its antigen remains undetermined. A read error may explain this, as a much larger clone is one base away.

Receptor amplification or capture employed PCR. Sequenced on an Illumina HiSeq 2500. TCR library preparation used molecular barcoding, with unique molecular identifiers applied to normalize quantification of the TCRbeta repertoire. TCRdb reprocessing: public reads trimmed at Q25 with fastp, clones called with MiXCR, in-frame beta chains kept. Every distinct CDR3 protein forms one entry, paired with its most common genes and DNA. The sample contains fewer than 35,000 distinct CDR3 sequences, roughly 6.5% of them found a single time. 27% of the sample is taken by the ten largest. The time point label, read with the paper, signifies: day 60 (about 2 months) after transplantation. The sample's treatment or condition label is to be understood as: allogeneic hematopoietic cell transplantation with graft depleted of TCRalphabeta T cells and CD19 B cells. TCRalphabeta/CD19-depleted allogeneic hematopoietic cell grafts were given to the transplant recipients, all of whom were children.

The sample was peripheral blood, taken 60 days after TCRalphabeta/CD19-depleted stem cell transplant. The clonotype was recovered from a child less than two years old who had a stem cell transplant for acute myeloid leukemia, so the T cells may come from the graft donor. The V and J genes are TRBV10-3 and TRBJ2-5, with TRBD1 perhaps the D gene, on 5 matching bases. The CDR3 has the sequence CAISPDSVTRYF. The DNA sequence is TGTGCCATCAGTCCTGACAGCGTCACCCGGTACTTC.